These T cell receptor beta chains were read from a single sample in a study of T cells in localized non-small cell lung cancer. Clones were sequenced by immunoSEQ multiplex PCR, and TCRdb holds only the in-frame ones, with some missing. This table has 50,000 to 65,000 clones, roughly 76% appearing once. Sequenced material: PBMCs, taken before any cancer treatment. Source of these receptors: a man aged 40-75 years with stage II lung adenocarcinoma. CDR3s include the opening cysteine and the closing phenylalanine or tryptophan. The order of the fields is D gene, V gene, clone size, J gene, CDR3 protein, CDR3 DNA. A D gene is named only where the DNA matches it firmly. Rows may omit the clone size; those that give it use once, few, many or a size class.

TRBD2	TRBV6-1	-	TRBJ2-3	CASRAGGADTQYF	TGTGCCAGCAGAGCGGGAGGAGCAGATACGCAGTATTTT
-	TRBV4-2	-	TRBJ2-3	CASSQDVRGTDTQYF	TGTGCCAGCAGCCAAGATGTGCGGGGCACAGATACGCAGTATTTT
-	TRBV19	-	TRBJ2-7	CASSIGGDKGYEQYF	TGTGCCAGTAGTATAGGGGGCGACAAAGGGTACGAGCAGTACTTC
TRBD2	TRBV7-2	-	TRBJ2-2	CASSLAGTSLTGELFF	TGTGCCAGCAGCTTAGCCGGGACTAGCCTCACCGGGGAGCTGTTTTTT
-	TRBV6-1	-	TRBJ2-7	CASSADSAGYEQYF	TGTGCCAGCAGTGCGGACAGCGCAGGGTACGAGCAGTACTTC
-	TRBV14	-	TRBJ2-7	CASSQHQGSEQYF	TGTGCCAGCAGCCAACACCAGGGGAGCGAGCAGTACTTC
-	TRBV7-3	-	TRBJ2-7	CASSPPYEQYF	TGTGCCAGCAGCCCCCCTTACGAGCAGTACTTC
TRBD1	TRBV19	once	TRBJ1-2	CASSFRDRTYGYTF	TGTGCCAGTAGTTTCCGGGACAGAACATATGGCTACACCTTC
TRBD2	TRBV7-2	-	TRBJ2-7	CASSYRLAGAYEQYF	TGTGCCAGCAGCTATCGACTAGCGGGAGCCTACGAGCAGTACTTC
-	TRBV21-1	once	TRBJ2-7	CASTPMTSGSSYEQYF	TGTGCCAGCACCCCGATGACTAGCGGGAGCTCCTACGAGCAGTACTTC
TRBD1	TRBV19	-	TRBJ1-1	CASSTLRGTGDTEAFF	TGTGCCAGTAGTACCTTACGAGGGACAGGGGACACTGAAGCTTTCTTT
-	TRBV10-2	-	TRBJ2-1	CASSTGWAYNEQFF	TGCGCCAGCAGCACCGGTTGGGCGTACAATGAGCAGTTCTTC
-	TRBV7-3	-	TRBJ2-1	CASSPQGDRTDEQFF	TGTGCCAGCAGCCCCCAAGGGGATCGGACGGATGAGCAGTTCTTC
-	TRBV5-1	-	TRBJ2-5	CASSSQETQYF	TGCGCCAGCAGCTCCCAAGAGACCCAGTACTTC
-	TRBV13	-	TRBJ1-3	CASSLGRNLRTTGNTIYF	TGTGCCAGCAGCTTAGGCCGGAACCTCAGGACGACTGGAAACACCATATATTTT
-	TRBV5-8	-	TRBJ1-3	CASSLETNGNTIYF	TGTGCCAGCAGCTTGGAGACGAACGGAAACACCATATATTTT
-	TRBV6-5	-	TRBJ1-5	CASRLQGNSNQPQHF	TGTGCCAGCAGACTACAGGGCAATAGCAATCAGCCCCAGCATTTT
-	TRBV19	-	TRBJ1-1	CASSIVGIYTEAFF	TGTGCCAGTAGTATTGTAGGGATATACACTGAAGCTTTCTTT
-	TRBV6-1	-	TRBJ2-7	CASSDEYPKPYEQYF	TGTGCCAGCAGTGATGAATACCCAAAACCCTACGAGCAGTACTTC
TRBD1	TRBV30	-	TRBJ1-5	CAWSAGQGNQPQHF	TGTGCCTGGAGTGCGGGACAGGGGAATCAGCCCCAGCATTTT
TRBD1	TRBV5-1	-	TRBJ2-1	CASSSGQGSYNEQFF	TGCGCCAGCAGCTCTGGACAGGGCTCCTACAATGAGCAGTTCTTC
-	TRBV5-1	-	TRBJ2-7	CASSPGSEIEQYF	TGCGCCAGCAGCCCGGGATCGGAGATCGAGCAGTACTTC
-	TRBV6-1	-	TRBJ2-5	CASSTGTQETQYF	TGTGCCAGCAGTACCGGGACCCAAGAGACCCAGTACTTC
-	TRBV15	-	TRBJ1-2	CATSRDQEQLLYGYTF	TGTGCCACCAGCAGAGATCAAGAACAGCTCCTCTATGGCTACACCTTC
-	TRBV6-5	-	TRBJ2-3	CASSRPGPTTTTQYF	TGTGCCAGCAGCCGTCCGGGCCCAACTACAACTACGCAGTATTTT
-	TRBV7-9	few	TRBJ1-1	CASSHGTEAFF	TGTGCCAGCAGCCACGGCACTGAAGCTTTCTTT
-	TRBV30	few	TRBJ1-3	CAWAGTTSGNTIYF	TGTGCCTGGGCGGGGACAACCTCTGGAAACACCATATATTTT
TRBD2	TRBV5-1	-	TRBJ2-1	CASSLMVFGGRLGSYNEQFF	TGCGCCAGCAGCTTGATGGTCTTCGGCGGGAGGCTCGGCTCCTACAATGAGCAGTTCTTC
TRBD1	TRBV19	-	TRBJ1-2	CASSIVGQGDYGYTF	TGTGCCAGTAGTATAGTCGGACAGGGCGACTATGGCTACACCTTC
-	TRBV5-6	-	TRBJ1-2	CASSFQGPNYGYTF	TGTGCCAGCAGCTTCCAGGGACCGAACTATGGCTACACCTTC
TRBD2	TRBV30	-	TRBJ2-3	CAWSSGLAGRADTQYF	TGTGCCTGGAGTTCCGGACTAGCGGGACGGGCAGATACGCAGTATTTT
-	TRBV19	-	TRBJ1-2	CASSTIQTGYTF	TGTGCCAGTAGTACAATTCAGACGGGCTACACCTTC
TRBD1	TRBV10-3	-	TRBJ2-2	CAISGSGTGGGGELFF	TGTGCCATCAGTGGATCCGGGACAGGGGGCGGCGGGGAGCTGTTTTTT
TRBD2	TRBV6-1	-	TRBJ2-2	CASRRTSGIDGELFF	TGTGCCAGCCGCCGGACTAGCGGGATAGACGGGGAGCTGTTTTTT
TRBD1	TRBV12-5	-	TRBJ1-1	CASGLIGQGRTEAFF	TGTGCTAGTGGTTTGATCGGACAGGGAAGGACTGAAGCTTTCTTT
-	TRBV9	-	TRBJ1-3	CASSPLPESGNTIYF	TGTGCCAGCAGCCCATTACCGGAATCTGGAAACACCATATATTTT
-	TRBV7-2	-	TRBJ1-5	CASSRGGAGNQPQHF	TGTGCCAGCAGCCGGGGGGGGGCAGGCAATCAGCCCCAGCATTTT
-	TRBV25-1	-	TRBJ1-2	CATLEGLSGYTF	TGTGCCACCCTTGAAGGGCTTAGTGGCTACACCTTC
TRBD1	TRBV29-1	-	TRBJ1-1	CSVRQGQNTEAFF	TGCAGCGTTAGACAGGGCCAGAACACTGAAGCTTTCTTT
-	TRBV7-2	-	TRBJ2-7	CASSFSYEQYF	TGTGCCAGCAGCTTTTCCTACGAGCAGTACTTC
TRBD1	TRBV15	few	TRBJ2-1	CATSRGRDRGLNEQFF	TGTGCCACCAGCAGAGGGAGGGACAGGGGGTTAAATGAGCAGTTCTTC
TRBD1	TRBV25-1	-	TRBJ2-5	CASSHRQGETQYF	TGTGCCAGCAGTCATAGACAGGGGGAGACCCAGTACTTC
-	TRBV6-1	-	TRBJ1-2	CASSGFGGKGGEVYGYTF	TGTGCCAGCAGTGGGTTTGGGGGAAAAGGAGGGGAAGTATATGGCTACACCTTC
-	TRBV6-5	-	TRBJ1-2	CASTRGFGGYTF	TGTGCCAGCACGCGGGGATTTGGTGGCTACACCTTC
TRBD2	TRBV9	-	TRBJ2-5	CASSVTSGSQETQYF	TGTGCCAGCAGCGTAACTAGCGGGAGCCAAGAGACCCAGTACTTC
-	TRBV25-1	-	TRBJ1-4	CASSESKISGVNEKLFF	TGTGCCAGCAGTGAAAGTAAGATTTCAGGAGTAAATGAAAAACTGTTTTTT
TRBD1	TRBV7-7	-	TRBJ2-2	CASSLGTGGLSAGELFF	TGTGCTAGCAGCTTGGGGACAGGGGGCTTGTCGGCCGGGGAGCTGTTTTTT